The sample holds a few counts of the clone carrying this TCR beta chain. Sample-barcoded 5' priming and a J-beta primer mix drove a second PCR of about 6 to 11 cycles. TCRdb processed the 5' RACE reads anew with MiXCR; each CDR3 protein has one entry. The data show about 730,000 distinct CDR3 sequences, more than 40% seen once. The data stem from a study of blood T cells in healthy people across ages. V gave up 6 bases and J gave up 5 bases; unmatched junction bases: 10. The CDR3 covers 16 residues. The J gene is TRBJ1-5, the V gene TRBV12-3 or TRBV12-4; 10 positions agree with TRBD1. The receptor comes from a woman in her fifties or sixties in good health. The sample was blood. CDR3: CASSRGQGRRDQPQHF. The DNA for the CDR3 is TGTGCCAGCAGCCGGGGACAGGGGCGGAGGGATCAGCCCCAGCATTTT.